The next 8 T cell receptor beta chains were all read from a single sample in a study of graft-versus-host responses after intestinal transplantation (dated by TCRdb to 2020 to 2023). Per the publication, the time point label means: postoperative day 105 after intestinal transplantation (dayNNNN = postoperative day). The library was built by means of the immunoSEQ multiplex PCR assay. TCRdb mirrors the immuneACCESS table, restricted to in-frame sequences. Some clones are absent from its copies; in checked studies, under half trace to an unresolved V gene, and the reason for the others is unknown. Here the sample has 11,000 or so clones; 91% occur a single time. The biggest ten clones account for roughly 3.5% of the sample. This specimen was PBMCs, taken 105 days after intestinal transplantation. These receptors all stem from a human patient who received an intestinal transplant, so some T cells may come from the graft donor.

The chain couples TRBV28 to TRBJ2-2; TRBD1 might be the D (6 bases). The ends were cut back, 4 bases at V and 4 bases at J, with 16 bases in the middle. The CDR3 consists of 16 residues. Germline CDR1 is MDHEN and CDR2 is SYDVKM. CDR3 sequence (DNA): TGTGCCAGCAGTTCGGTGCAGGGGCTGACCACCGGGGAGCTGTTTTTT. Translation: CASSSVQGLTTGELFF.

This sequence joins TRBV2 and TRBJ2-2, with D possibly TRBD1 on 6 matching bases. Trimming pared 4 bases from V and 2 bases from J, leaving 8 bases between. There are 14 residues in the CDR3. The germline V gene encodes CDR1 SNHLY and CDR2 FYNNEI. CDR3 sequence (DNA): TGTGCCAGCAGTGCGGGACATAACACCGGGGAGCTGTTTTTT. Its protein is CASSAGHNTGELFF. Complete variable domain (other parts from reference TRBV2 and TRBJ2-2): EPEVTQTPSHQVTQMGQEVILRCVPISNHLYFYWYRQILGQKVEFLVSFYNNEISEKSEIFDDQFSVERPDGSNFTLKIRSTKLEDSAMYFCASSAGHNTGELFFGEGSRLTVL.

The chain links TRBV27 to TRBJ2-3; 10 bases agree with TRBD2. The CDR3 is 15 residues long. J lost 10 bases, V lost 3 bases, and 10 bases had no gene match. From germline, CDR1 is MNHEY and CDR2 SMNVEV (reference sequence). DNA of the CDR3: TGTGCCAGCAGTTTGGGGTCTAGCGGGAGAAGCGCGCAGTATTTT. Its protein product is CASSLGSSGRSAQYF.

This clone appeared once. V usage is TRBV4-2 and J usage is TRBJ1-5; 8 nucleotides align to TRBD1. There are 15 residues in the CDR3. With V trimmed by 3 bases and J by 5 bases, 6 bases remained unmatched. CDR1 LGHNA and CDR2 YNFKEQ come from the germline V gene. CDR3 amino acids: CASSQLTGEYQPQHF. For the CDR3, the DNA is TGTGCCAGCAGCCAGCTGACAGGGGAATATCAGCCCCAGCATTTT.

The genes are TRBV19 and TRBJ1-3, with D unresolved. Trimming left V 7 bases short and J 1 base short, with 20 bases between. CDR3 length: 17 amino acids. Germline CDR1 is LNHDA and CDR2 is SQIVND (reference sequence). The CDR3 DNA sequence: TGTGCCAGTACCAACCCCGGACCCAGGCAGTCTGGAAACACCATATATTTT. Encoded protein: CASTNPGPRQSGNTIYF.

The chain is built from TRBV6-1 and TRBJ2-7, with D perhaps matching TRBD1 (6 bases). Germline assignment: CDR1 MNHNS and CDR2 SASEGT. Deletions cut 5 bases from V and 2 bases from J, with 10 bases between. This CDR3 is built from 13 residues. The CDR3 region is CASSPDSPYEQYF. In nucleotides, the CDR3 is TGTGCCAGCAGTCCGGACAGTCCCTACGAGCAGTACTTC.

J is TRBJ2-3 and V is TRBV11-2; unclear D gene. Germline loops: CDR1 SGHAT, CDR2 FQNNGV. Trimming shortened V by 6 bases and J by 1 base, and 8 bases separated the two germline ends. This CDR3 has 13 amino acids. CDR3 residues: CASRRLGTDTQYF. The CDR3 bases are TGTGCCAGCAGGCGATTGGGCACAGATACGCAGTATTTT.

This sequence joins TRBV6-6 and TRBJ1-5, with unresolved D. Between the trimmed V and J ends, which lost 4 bases and 0 bases, there was a span of 4 bases. Looked up from germline, CDR1 is MNHNY and CDR2 is SVGAGI (reference sequence). The CDR3 loop spans 13 amino acids. The CDR3 DNA reads TGTGCCAGCAGTTCGGGTAGCAATCAGCCCCAGCATTTT. Residues: CASSSGSNQPQHF.